These 9 T cell receptor beta chains came from one sample sequenced in a study of shared clonotypes between healthy human individuals. TCRdb's table, derived via immunoSEQ multiplex PCR, lists solely in-frame clones and lacks some. The sample has some 2.1 million clones, 95% seen once. Sequencing input: naive CD4+ T cells sorted from blood. The subset: CD45RA+ positively selected. These receptor sequences come from a man between 18 and 29 years old in good health.

The CDR3 loop reads CASSQVGQVFSYEQYF. DNA of the CDR3: TGCGCCAGCAGCCAAGTCGGACAGGTTTTTTCCTACGAGCAGTACTTC. This chain connects TRBV4-1 to TRBJ2-7; TRBD1 matches 7 bases. J gave up 1 base and V 1 base, and 7 bases lay outside the gene matches. Germline V gene sequence: CDR1 MGHRA, CDR2 YSYEKL. This CDR3 has 16 amino acids.

The chain employs TRBV10-2 and TRBJ1-4; maybe TRBD1 (5 bases). V was cut by 6 bases and J by 8 bases, with 22 bases left in between. CDR3 size: 16 residues. From germline, CDR1 is WSHSY and CDR2 SAAADI. For the CDR3, the DNA is TGCGCCAGCAGGAAAGGTCAGGGAGGGGTTAAGGAAAAACTGTTTTTT. Translating gives CASRKGQGGVKEKLFF.

V is TRBV2 and J is TRBJ2-1; maybe TRBD2 (7 bases). Germline CDR1 is SNHLY and CDR2 is FYNNEI. This CDR3 is 15 amino acids long. The V gene lost 6 bases and the J gene lost 3 bases, with 15 bases spanning the gap. CDR3 amino acids: CASSREGGFYNEQFF. In DNA form, the CDR3 reads TGTGCCAGCAGCAGGGAGGGGGGATTCTACAATGAGCAGTTCTTC.

The rearrangement joins TRBV30 to TRBJ2-3; 11 bases fit TRBD2. Germline CDR1 reads GTSNPN; CDR2 reads SVGIG (reference sequence). The CDR3 extends over 14 amino acids. Trimming cost V 7 bases and J 2 bases; bases outside gene matches: 5. The CDR3 bases are TGTGCCTTTAGCGGGGGGGCCTTCACAGATACGCAGTATTTT. Translated, it gives CAFSGGAFTDTQYF.

Concerning this clone itself: This sample includes further DNA sequences coding for the same CDR3. V gene TRBV6-5 combines with J gene TRBJ2-7; D is undetermined. CDR1 is MNHEY, CDR2 SVGAGI, per germline. Trimming removed 0 bases at V and 3 bases at J, with 6 bases between. The CDR3 covers 13 residues. The CDR3: CASSYSRSYEQYF. The CDR3 DNA reads as TGTGCCAGCAGTTACTCTAGAAGCTACGAGCAGTACTTC.

This clone was observed a handful of times. This CDR3 is also generated by other DNA sequences in the sample. The rearrangement uses TRBV10-3 and TRBJ1-5, with D hard to call. V lost 3 bases and J 5 bases, leaving 5 bases between the germline ends. CDR1 is ENHRY and CDR2 is SYGVKD in the germline V gene. The CDR3 has 12 residues. CDR3 amino acids: CAISEGYQPQHF. DNA for the CDR3: TGTGCCATCAGTGAAGGATATCAGCCCCAGCATTTT.

V usage is TRBV9 and J usage is TRBJ2-2; D is perhaps TRBD1 or TRBD2 (5 bases each). The germline CDR1 and CDR2 sequences are SGDLS and YYNGEE. Trimming took off 0 bases at V and 7 bases at J, with 16 bases between the two ends. The CDR3 is 16 residues long. The CDR3, as DNA: TGTGCCAGCAGCGTAGCCGAGGGGCGAAGTTTCGGGGAGCTGTTTTTT. This translates into CASSVAEGRSFGELFF.

V is TRBV9 and J is TRBJ2-3, with D possibly matching TRBD2 (6 bases). Trimming cost V 4 bases and J 3 bases, with 24 bases left between them. Germline values: CDR1 SGDLS, CDR2 YYNGEE. This CDR3 has 18 residues. The CDR3: CASSFHPGGPGLTDTQYF. DNA of the CDR3: TGTGCCAGCAGCTTCCACCCGGGCGGGCCGGGACTTACAGATACGCAGTATTTT.

The chain uses TRBV5-1 and TRBJ2-1; the D gene is possibly TRBD2 (6 bases). The CDR3 runs to 15 residues. V was pared by 2 bases and J by 9 bases, with 18 bases between. Looked up from germline, CDR1 is SGHRS and CDR2 is YFSETQ. CDR3 loop: CASSLADYYVGEQFF. The CDR3 nucleotides are TGCGCCAGCAGCTTAGCGGACTACTATGTCGGTGAGCAGTTCTTC.